These 8 T cell receptor beta chains originate from one sample sequenced in a study of shared clonotypes between healthy human individuals. The naive CD8 population came from CD45RO-negative cells selected for CCR7, without terminally differentiated effector memory CD45RA+ cells. Clones were read by immunoSEQ multiplex PCR, and TCRdb kept only the in-frame ones, dropping some. Counted here are millions of clones, approximately 94% occurring once; the ten biggest clones make up about 1.5%. Sequencing was carried out using naive CD8+ T cells from PBMCs. The origin of the receptors is a man aged 18 to 30 in good health. Some clones in this sample may be carry-over from other donors' samples.

The rearrangement joins TRBV28 to TRBJ2-5; D is uncertain. The V gene's germline CDR1 is MDHEN and CDR2 SYDVKM. The CDR3 runs 13 residues. Trimming shortened V by 5 bases and J by 7 bases, and 14 bases separated the two germline ends. CDR3: CASSSDTARTQYF. The CDR3 DNA reads as TGTGCCAGCAGTAGTGACACCGCCCGGACCCAGTACTTC. Together with reference TRBV28 and TRBJ2-5, the CDR3 gives the full variable domain: DVKVTQSSRYLVKRTGEKVFLECVQDMDHENMFWYRQDPGLGLRLIYFSYDVKMKEKGDIPEGYSVSREKKERFSLILESASTNQTSMYLCASSSDTARTQYFGPGTRLLVL.

V gene TRBV5-4 combines with J gene TRBJ1-1; TRBD1 matches at 9 bases. Germline CDR1 SGHNT, CDR2 YYREEE (reference sequence). V was clipped by 4 bases and J by 6 bases; unmatched bases: 7. The CDR3 has 14 residues. CDR3 protein: CASSQGTGLSEAFF. DNA of the CDR3: TGTGCCAGCAGCCAGGGGACAGGGTTGTCTGAAGCTTTCTTT.

V gene TRBV5-1 combines with J gene TRBJ1-1; D gene ambiguous. Trimming shortened V by 5 bases and J by 1 base, and 12 bases separated the two germline ends. The CDR3 is made up of 14 amino acids. The germline V gene encodes CDR1 SGHRS and CDR2 YFSETQ. The DNA of the CDR3 is TGCGCCAGCAGGGGAAGGGTTCGGAACACTGAAGCTTTCTTT. Translating it yields CASRGRVRNTEAFF.

The chain couples TRBV27 to TRBJ2-7; a weak D match, TRBD2 (5 bases). The CDR3 spans 14 residues. Trimming shortened V by 5 bases and J by 1 base, and 12 bases separated the two germline ends. Germline lookup yields CDR1 MNHEY and CDR2 SMNVEV (reference sequence). CDR3 in DNA: TGTGCCAGCAGTCAGTATCGGGATTCCTACGAGCAGTACTTC. This gives the protein CASSQYRDSYEQYF.

In nucleotides, the CDR3 is TGTGCCAGCAAGGTGATCAGCGAGGTCCATGAGACCCAGTACTTC. Translation: CASKVISEVHETQYF. J is TRBJ2-5 and V is TRBV28; D call uncertain. Germline loops: CDR1 MDHEN, CDR2 SYDVKM. V gave up 7 bases and J gave up 5 bases, with 20 bases separating them. The CDR3 runs 15 residues.

This clone was counted a few times. The chain is built from TRBV5-6 and TRBJ1-2; TRBD1 might be the D (5 bases). The V end was cut by 3 bases, the J end by 3 bases, with 9 bases between. CDR1 SGHDT and CDR2 YYEEEE come from the germline V gene. This CDR3 spans 13 amino acids. This CDR3 reads CASSYGTDYGYTF. For the CDR3, the DNA is TGTGCCAGCAGCTACGGGACGGACTATGGCTACACCTTC.

The V and J genes are TRBV9 and TRBJ1-1, with a possible D match to TRBD1 (5 bases). V dropped 3 bases and J dropped 1 base, with 13 bases sitting between them. This CDR3 spans 15 amino acids. CDR1 SGDLS and CDR2 YYNGEE come from the germline V gene. The DNA for the CDR3 is TGTGCCAGCAGCGAAAGTGGAAGGGGGAACACTGAAGCTTTCTTT. Translating it yields CASSESGRGNTEAFF.

The rearrangement uses TRBV19 and TRBJ1-5; weak D call: TRBD1 (5 bases). The CDR3 spans 16 residues. Germline CDR1 is LNHDA and CDR2 is SQIVND (reference sequence). Trimming pared 3 bases from V and 3 bases from J, leaving 15 bases between. As DNA, the CDR3 is TGTGCCAGTAGTATGGGGCAGCCGATTAACAATCAGCCCCAGCATTTT. Translated, it gives CASSMGQPINNQPQHF.